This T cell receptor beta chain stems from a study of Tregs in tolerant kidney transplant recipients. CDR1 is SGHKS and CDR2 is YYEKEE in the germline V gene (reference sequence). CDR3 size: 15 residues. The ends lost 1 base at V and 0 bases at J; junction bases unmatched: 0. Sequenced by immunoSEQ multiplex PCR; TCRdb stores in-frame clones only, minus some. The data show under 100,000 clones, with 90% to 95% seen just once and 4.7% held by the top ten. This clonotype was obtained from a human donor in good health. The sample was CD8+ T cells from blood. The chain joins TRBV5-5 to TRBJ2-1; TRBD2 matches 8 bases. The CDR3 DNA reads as TGTGCCAGCAGCTTGAGCGGGAGCTCCTACAATGAGCAGTTCTTC. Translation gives CASSLSGSSYNEQFF.